This TCR beta chain came from a study of CD4 T cell repertoires in COVID-19 (dated by TCRdb to 2020 to 2022). For the study in its entirety: To analyze cross-reactivity, CFSE-low cells were expanded with IL-2 for less than 13 days and then labeled again and restimulated with spike proteins from other coronaviruses. In a few recovered individuals, the TCR Vbeta repertoire of SARS-CoV-2-reactive T cells was analyzed at the subset level. In COVID-19-recovered individuals, the study described naturally processed CD4+ T cell responses to SARS-CoV-2 spike and nucleoprotein and used TCR Vbeta sequencing to evaluate clonal composition.

At the junction V is shortened by 4 bases and J by 5 bases; bases outside the gene matches: 6. The germline V gene gives CDR1 as SNHLY and CDR2 as FYNNEI. Counted from cysteine to phenylalanine, this CDR3 has 14 amino acids. Only the CDR3 DNA is retained, 42 bases long and in frame from the first base. Concerning this clone: Its target antigen remains unknown. Base qualities are not at hand, and no much larger clone is one base apart.

Here is what the overall study found, with its caveats: Several of the most expanded SARS-CoV-2-reactive clonotypes were present in two or all three memory subsets, which suggests intraclonal diversification. Between roughly 6.5 and 25% of SARS-CoV-2 clonotypes were also found in SARS-CoV and/or HKU1 spike-stimulated secondary cultures, consistent with cross-reactivity.

The protocol used for the library was the immunoSEQ multiplex PCR assay. On the authors' methods: To quantify how much the repertoires of different subsets overlapped, the Chao-Jaccard similarity index was used along with counts of shared clonotypes. As stored in TCRdb, this immuneACCESS dataset retains in-frame rearrangements with V and J assigned. A fraction of the clones does not appear; measured against another copy, unresolved V genes explain less than half of the discrepancy, and the remainder lacks a known reason. V and J calls and clone size come straight from that table; D and trimming were deduced from the DNA. This sample has some 71,000 clones in its table, and approximately 83% of those were observed once. About 0.58% of the sample is taken by the ten largest. The sample's time point, from its label and the paper: sample from a COVID-19-recovered individual after infection. The donors were patients who had recovered from mild-to-severe COVID-19. Uncultured memory T cell samples were subjected to sequencing directly after ex vivo isolation. From peripheral blood mononuclear cells, the researchers isolated CD4+ total memory, central memory, effector memory and circulating T follicular helper cells.

The sequences come from CD4+ T cells from peripheral blood, collected after recovery from COVID-19. This TCR derives from a human donor who had COVID-19. Rearrangement joined TRBV2 to TRBJ2-7, with 9 bases matching TRBD1. This receptor carries the CDR3 CASSVDRGADEQYF. The DNA reads TGTGCCAGCAGTGTTGACAGGGGGGCTGACGAGCAGTACTTC.